What follows is one T cell receptor (beta chain) and its context. Its antigen is unknown. These data are taken from a study of cytomegalovirus exposure and HLA in healthy donors. CDR3 length: 15 amino acids. Unmatched junction bases numbered 8, after V lost 4 bases and J lost 6 bases. Germline values: CDR1 SQVTM, CDR2 ANQGSEA. The PCR contained 60 Vbeta and 13 Jbeta primers. Assay: immunoSEQ multiplex PCR; the TCRdb copy retains only in-frame clones and omits some. The sample lists 95,000 to 100,000 clones, 74% occurring once. Study-wide findings and caveats: High specificity and sensitivity for cytomegalovirus status were reported for the classifier. According to a later analysis, donors in an Asian-associated ancestry cluster reportedly had fewer N-insertions than the 666-donor mean.

The rearrangement uses TRBV29-1 and TRBJ2-7, with TRBD2 identical over 14 bases. The sequenced sample was PBMCs. The TCR was taken from a male donor in good health and CMV-seronegative. CDR3 sequence: CSVVGLAGVSSEQYF. CDR3 nucleotides: TGCAGCGTTGTGGGACTAGCGGGAGTGTCGAGCGAGCAGTACTTC.